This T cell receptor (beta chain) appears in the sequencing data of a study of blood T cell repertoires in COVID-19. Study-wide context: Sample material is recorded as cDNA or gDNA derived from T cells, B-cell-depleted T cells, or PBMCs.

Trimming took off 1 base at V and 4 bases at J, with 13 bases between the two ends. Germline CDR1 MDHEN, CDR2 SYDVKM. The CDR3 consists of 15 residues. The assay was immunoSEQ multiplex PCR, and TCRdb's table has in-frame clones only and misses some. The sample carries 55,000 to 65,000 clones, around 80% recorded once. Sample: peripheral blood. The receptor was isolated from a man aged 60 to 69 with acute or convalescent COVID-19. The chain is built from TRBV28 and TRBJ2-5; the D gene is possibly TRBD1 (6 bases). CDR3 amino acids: CASSLSSIGGETQYF. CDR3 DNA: TGTGCCAGCAGTTTATCTAGTATAGGGGGAGAGACCCAGTACTTC.